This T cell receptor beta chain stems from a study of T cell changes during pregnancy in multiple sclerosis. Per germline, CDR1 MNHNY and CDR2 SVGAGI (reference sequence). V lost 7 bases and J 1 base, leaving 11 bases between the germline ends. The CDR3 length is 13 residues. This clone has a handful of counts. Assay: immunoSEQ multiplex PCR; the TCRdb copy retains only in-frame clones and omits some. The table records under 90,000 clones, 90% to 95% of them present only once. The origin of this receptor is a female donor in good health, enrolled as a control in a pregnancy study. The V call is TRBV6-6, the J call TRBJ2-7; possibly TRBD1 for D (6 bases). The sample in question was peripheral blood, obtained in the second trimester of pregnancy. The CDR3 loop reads CASTPTGSYEQYF. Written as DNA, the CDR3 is TGTGCCAGCACCCCGACAGGATCCTACGAGCAGTACTTC.